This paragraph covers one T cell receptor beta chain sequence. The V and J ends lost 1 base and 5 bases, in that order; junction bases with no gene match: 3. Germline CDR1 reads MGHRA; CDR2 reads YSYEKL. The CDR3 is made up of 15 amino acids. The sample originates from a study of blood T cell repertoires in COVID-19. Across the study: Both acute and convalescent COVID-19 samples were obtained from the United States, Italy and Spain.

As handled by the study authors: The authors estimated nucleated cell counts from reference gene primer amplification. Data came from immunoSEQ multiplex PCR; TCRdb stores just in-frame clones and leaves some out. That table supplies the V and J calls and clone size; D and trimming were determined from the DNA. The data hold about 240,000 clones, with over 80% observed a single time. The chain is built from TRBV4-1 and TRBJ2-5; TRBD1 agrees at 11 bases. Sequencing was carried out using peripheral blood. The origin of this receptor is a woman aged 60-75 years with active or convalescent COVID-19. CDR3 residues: CASSQGTGGFETQYF. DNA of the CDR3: TGCGCCAGCAGCCAAGGGACAGGGGGCTTTGAGACCCAGTACTTC.